The 27 T cell receptor beta chains below come from one sample, sequenced in a study of blood T cells in healthy people across ages. Through a sample-barcoded 5' primer and a J-beta primer mix, a second PCR was run for 7 to 11 cycles. TCRdb re-called the 5' RACE reads with MiXCR, one entry per CDR3 protein. The table includes about 970,000 distinct CDR3 sequences, roughly 51% detected once. The sequenced sample consisted of blood. Receptor source: an older woman in good health.

This clonotype was detected only a few times. The V and J genes are TRBV21-1 and TRBJ1-2. TRBV21-1 corresponds to a pseudogene. This CDR3 comprises 14 residues. CDR3 DNA sequence: TGTGCCAGCAGCCCGCGGGACGGCCGTTATGGCTACACCTTC. The encoded protein is CASSPRDGRYGYTF.

The rearrangement joins TRBV7-9 to TRBJ1-4; D is perhaps TRBD1 (5 bases). This CDR3 region has 13 residues. The ends were cut back, 6 bases at V and 7 bases at J, with 12 bases in the middle. Germline V gene sequence: CDR1 SEHNR, CDR2 FQNEAQ (reference sequence). The CDR3 coding sequence is TGTGCCAGCAGTCAGGGTTTTGGTGAAAAACTGTTTTTT. Its protein product is CASSQGFGEKLFF.

The V call is TRBV6-5, the J call TRBJ1-2; D gene uncertain. CDR3 length: 13 amino acids. The ends were cut back, 7 bases at V and 1 base at J, with 10 bases in the middle. CDR1 is MNHEY and CDR2 is SVGAGI in the germline V gene. DNA for the CDR3: TGTGCCAGCACCTCGCAACGTAACTATGGCTACACCTTC. Translation gives CASTSQRNYGYTF.

Only a few counts were recorded for this clonotype. J is TRBJ2-3 and V is TRBV14; perhaps TRBD1 as D (6 bases). CDR1 and CDR2 from the germline V gene are SGHDN and FVKESK. Trimming took off 2 bases at V and 2 bases at J, with 20 bases between the two ends. The CDR3 runs to 18 residues. In DNA, the CDR3 is TGTGCCAGCAGCCAAAAGGACAGCGTAAGGGGAAACACAGATACGCAGTATTTT. Protein sequence: CASSQKDSVRGNTDTQYF.

This chain uses TRBV20-1 with TRBJ2-3; possibly TRBD2 for D (5 bases). Germline-derived CDR1 and CDR2 are DFQATT and SNEGSKA (reference sequence). Trimming shortened V by 0 bases and J by 0 bases, and 10 bases separated the two germline ends. The CDR3 sequence is 15 residues long. The CDR3 protein is CSARDFRESTDTQYF. CDR3 bases: TGCAGTGCTAGAGATTTTCGGGAAAGCACAGATACGCAGTATTTT.

J is TRBJ2-7 and V is TRBV9; 11 bases match TRBD2. The end of the DNA is better explained by TRBJ2-5, so the J call may be wrong. The CDR3 consists of 18 residues. Germline lookup yields CDR1 SGDLS and CDR2 YYNGEE. In DNA, the CDR3 is TGTGCCAGCAGCGTAGGAGGGGGGACTAGCGGTATACAAGAGACCCAGTACTTC. This codes for CASSVGGGTSGIQETQYF.

This rearrangement joins TRBV20-1 to TRBJ1-1; D gene ambiguous. This CDR3 is built from 14 residues. Trimming took off 0 bases at V and 3 bases at J, with 11 bases between the two ends. Germline V CDR1 and CDR2: DFQATT, SNEGSKA (reference sequence). DNA for the CDR3: TGCAGTGCTAGAGATCCGAGCCACCACACTGAAGCTTTCTTT. Protein sequence: CSARDPSHHTEAFF.

The J gene is TRBJ2-7, the V gene TRBV27; no clear D. The CDR3 loop spans 14 amino acids. The germline V and J ends were trimmed by 6 bases and 5 bases, with 17 bases remaining between them. Germline V gene data show CDR1 as MNHEY and CDR2 as SMNVEV (reference sequence). The DNA for the CDR3 is TGTGCCAGCAGCCCTCGGAAGGGCCTCAACGAGCAGTACTTC. Amino acid sequence: CASSPRKGLNEQYF.

The chain couples TRBV20-1 to TRBJ2-5; 9 nucleotides agree with TRBD1. The J call may be mistaken, given a closer DNA end match to TRBJ2-7. This CDR3 is built from 14 residues. Germline CDR1 reads DFQATT; CDR2 reads SNEGSKA (reference sequence). CDR3 nucleotides: TGCAGTGCTAGAGAAACAGGGGGCATCCACGAGCAGTACTTC. It codes for CSARETGGIHEQYF.

This chain links TRBV6-5 with TRBJ2-7, with TRBD2 as a possible D gene (6 bases). The CDR3 sequence is 14 residues long. Germline V gives CDR1 MNHEY, CDR2 SVGAGI. V was trimmed by 10 bases and J by 7 bases, leaving 23 bases between them. The CDR3, as DNA: TGTGCCATAAAGGAGTCTAGCGCCAACAATGAGCAGTACTTC. It yields the protein CAIKESSANNEQYF.

V is TRBV20-1 and J is TRBJ2-5, with 12 bases identical to TRBD2. CDR3 length: 14 residues. Germline CDR1 and CDR2: DFQATT and SNEGSKA (reference sequence). J lost 11 bases, V lost 5 bases, and 12 bases had no gene match. The CDR3 sequence is CSACTSGRSNEQYF. The CDR3 DNA sequence: TGCAGTGCTTGTACTAGCGGGAGGAGCAATGAGCAGTACTTC.

Ten or more counts support this clonotype. This chain connects TRBV20-1 to TRBJ2-4; D is unresolved. This CDR3 is built from 13 residues. Trimming pared 2 bases from V and 4 bases from J, leaving 9 bases between. Germline V CDR1 and CDR2: DFQATT, SNEGSKA (reference sequence). The CDR3 DNA is TGCAGTGCTAGACACCGGGCTAAAAACATTCAGTACTTC. Amino acids: CSARHRAKNIQYF.

This rearrangement joins TRBV24-1 to TRBJ2-3; 14 bases line up with TRBD2. The V and J ends lost 10 bases and 4 bases, in that order; junction bases with no gene match: 12. This CDR3 comprises 17 residues. Germline V gene lookup returns CDR1 KGHDR and CDR2 SFDVKD. The chain's CDR3 is CATSPGLAGVGADTQYF. In DNA form, the CDR3 reads TGTGCCACATCGCCGGGACTAGCGGGAGTGGGGGCAGATACGCAGTATTTT.

The V call is TRBV6-6, the J call TRBJ2-3; the D call may be TRBD1 or TRBD2 (5 bases each). CDR1 MNHNY and CDR2 SVGAGI come from the germline V gene (reference sequence). V was shortened by 6 bases and J by 3 bases, with 10 bases between the two germline ends. The CDR3 totals 13 residues. The chain's CDR3 is CASSTGPTDTQYF. CDR3 DNA sequence: TGTGCCAGCAGCACGGGGCCTACAGATACGCAGTATTTT.

This clonotype was counted once. This chain connects TRBV7-2 to TRBJ2-4, with 7 bases lining up with TRBD2. TRBJ2-7 explains the end of the DNA better; the J call may be wrong. The CDR3 has 15 amino acids. Germline V gene lookup returns CDR1 SGHTA and CDR2 FQGNSA. The CDR3: CASSAILAGDPEQYF. CDR3 nucleotides: TGTGCCAGCAGCGCCATCTTGGCGGGAGACCCCGAGCAGTACTTC.

This clonotype was seen a few times. The genes are TRBV12-3 or TRBV12-4 and TRBJ2-7; tentatively, D is TRBD2 (7 bases). V was shortened by 3 bases and J by 5 bases, with 14 bases between the two germline ends. This CDR3 has 14 residues. CDR3 nucleotide sequence: TGTGCCAGCAGTTTGGGGGGGCGCGTAGACGAGCAGTACTTC. It is translated as CASSLGGRVDEQYF.

V gene TRBV11-3 combines with J gene TRBJ2-7; 8 nucleotides align to TRBD2. Germline V gene data show CDR1 as SGHNT and CDR2 as YENEEA. The CDR3 covers 19 residues. V lost 0 bases and J lost 0; bases outside the gene matches: 13. The CDR3: CASSLDPGGTSLFSYEQYF. The CDR3 DNA reads TGTGCCAGCAGCTTAGACCCCGGGGGGACTAGTTTATTCTCCTACGAGCAGTACTTC. The variable domain in full, completed from reference TRBV11-3 and TRBJ2-7, reads EAGVVQSPRYKIIEKKQPVAFWCNPISGHNTLYWYLQNLGQGPELLIRYENEEAVDDSQLPKDRFSAERLKGVDSTLKIQPAELGDSAVYLCASSLDPGGTSLFSYEQYFGPGTRLTVT.

Worth noting for this clonotype: The junction departs from the called germline gene at one end, perhaps through a read error. V and J are TRBV6-6 and TRBJ2-7; maybe TRBD1 (5 bases). This CDR3 contains 14 residues. Germline CDR1 MNHNY, CDR2 SVGAGI (reference sequence). DNA of the CDR3: TGTGCCAGCAGTGACTCCCAGGGTGAAGGGGAGCAGTACTTC. It yields the protein CASSDSQGEGEQYF.

This chain links TRBV20-1 with TRBJ2-1; TRBD1 or TRBD2 may be the D gene (5 bases each). V lost 1 base and J lost 11, with 24 bases in between. Per germline, CDR1 DFQATT and CDR2 SNEGSKA (reference sequence). This CDR3 region has 16 residues. The CDR3 DNA reads TGCAGTGCTAGAGGAGAGTCCGGGACCCCTCTACCTCAGCAGTTCTTC. Residues: CSARGESGTPLPQQFF.

The chain couples TRBV6-6 to TRBJ1-5; a weak D match, TRBD1 (5 bases). This CDR3 comprises 14 residues. Per the germline V gene, CDR1 is MNHNY and CDR2 is SVGAGI (reference sequence). Trimming cost V 0 bases and J 6 bases, with 9 bases left between them. The CDR3 bases are TGTGCCAGCAGTTACTCTTCGGGGACTCAGCCCCAGCATTTT. It yields the protein CASSYSSGTQPQHF.

This chain joins TRBV28 and TRBJ2-5, with 12 bases matching TRBD2. Germline V gene data show CDR1 as MDHEN and CDR2 as SYDVKM. J was trimmed by 6 bases and V by 8 bases; bases with no gene match: 19. The CDR3 loop spans 18 amino acids. CDR3 nucleotides: TGTGCCAGCGGGACAGTCGCTAGCGGGAGGGGGGTTTTAAAGACCCAGTACTTC. Protein: CASGTVASGRGVLKTQYF.

The rearrangement uses TRBV11-2 and TRBJ2-7, with TRBD2 matching over 10 bases. After removal of 4 bases from V and 7 bases from J, the junction contained 7 bases not matched to a gene. Per germline, CDR1 SGHAT and CDR2 FQNNGV. The length of the CDR3 is 14 residues. The CDR3 sequence: CASSSSGSIDEQYF. The CDR3 DNA is TGTGCCAGCAGCTCTAGCGGGAGTATAGATGAGCAGTACTTC. The whole variable domain, filled in from reference TRBV11-2 and TRBJ2-7, reads EAGVAQSPRYKIIEKRQSVAFWCNPISGHATLYWYQQILGQGPKLLIQFQNNGVVDDSQLPKDRFSAERLKGVDSTLKIQPAKLEDSAVYLCASSSSGSIDEQYFGPGTRLTVT.

This clonotype was seen repeatedly, ten times or more. V and J are TRBV25-1 and TRBJ1-1; D not resolved. Germline V gives CDR1 MGHDK, CDR2 SYGVNS. V lost 2 bases and J 4 bases, leaving 5 bases between the germline ends. The CDR3 contains 12 residues. Written as DNA, the CDR3 is TGTGCCAGCAGTGAAGGTGGCACTGAAGCTTTCTTT. Protein: CASSEGGTEAFF. The full variable domain, its missing parts supplied by reference TRBV25-1 and TRBJ1-1, is EADIYQTPRYLVIGTGKKITLECSQTMGHDKMYWYQQDPGMELHLIHYSYGVNSTEKGDLSSESTVSRIRTEHFPLTLESARPSHTSQYLCASSEGGTEAFFGQGTRLTVV.

Only a few counts were recorded for this clonotype. This chain uses TRBV7-2 with TRBJ2-5; maybe TRBD2 (5 bases). With the DNA end fitting TRBJ2-7 better, the J assignment may be wrong. Per the germline V gene, CDR1 is SGHTA and CDR2 is FQGNSA. This CDR3 is built from 15 residues. The CDR3 nucleotides read TGTGCCAGCAGCTCCCCCGGACTCCGCGCCTACGAGCAGTACTTC. Its translation is CASSSPGLRAYEQYF.

The chain joins TRBV5-4 to TRBJ2-5; TRBD2 matches 14 bases. Per germline, CDR1 SGHNT and CDR2 YYREEE (reference sequence). The CDR3 runs to 17 residues. With V trimmed by 4 bases and J by 6 bases, 11 bases remained unmatched. Written as DNA, the CDR3 is TGTGCCAGCAGCACGCCGGGACTAGCGGGAGAACGAAAGACCCAGTACTTC. Translating gives CASSTPGLAGERKTQYF.

The chain carries TRBV9 and TRBJ1-2; D gene unclear. CDR3 size: 14 residues. The V end was cut by 0 bases, the J end by 5 bases, with 11 bases between. Germline CDR1 SGDLS, CDR2 YYNGEE. The CDR3 here is CASSVDEIGYGYTF. The CDR3 coding sequence is TGTGCCAGCAGCGTAGATGAGATTGGGTATGGCTACACCTTC.

This clonotype appeared a single time. The rearrangement joins TRBV7-8 to TRBJ2-7; D is possibly TRBD1 or TRBD2 (7 bases each). The V gene lost 8 bases and the J gene lost 1 base, with 18 bases spanning the gap. The CDR3 extends over 15 amino acids. Germline V gives CDR1 SGHVS, CDR2 FQNEAQ. As DNA, the CDR3 is TGTGCCAGCTCGAGGGGGCAGGGAGGGTCCTACGAGCAGTACTTC. Its translation: CASSRGQGGSYEQYF.